This T cell receptor beta chain was captured in a study of human T cells and chemical hapten exposure. A single record per CDR3 protein comes from TCRdb applying MiXCR to the RACE reads. The sample has under 100,000 distinct CDR3 sequences; roughly a tenth are singletons. Time point of the sample: patch test 2, 6 weeks after DPC sensitization. This sample's treatment: therapeutic diphenylcyclopropenone sensitization with weekly scalp DPC. The CDR3 is 15 residues long. V dropped 4 bases and J dropped 0 bases, with 10 bases sitting between them. Germline CDR1 is LGHDT and CDR2 is YNNKEL (reference sequence). Ten or more counts support this clonotype.

The sequencing here drew on whole blood, taken in connection with sensitization to the hapten diphenylcyclopropenone (DPC). This sequence joins TRBV3-1 and TRBJ1-3, with D tentatively TRBD1 (5 bases). This receptor was identified in a woman aged 50 to 65 with alopecia areata. Some clones in this sample may be carry-over from other donors' samples. DNA of the CDR3: TGTGCCAGCAGCCTTACGACAGACTCTGGAAACACCATATATTTT. Amino acids: CASSLTTDSGNTIYF.